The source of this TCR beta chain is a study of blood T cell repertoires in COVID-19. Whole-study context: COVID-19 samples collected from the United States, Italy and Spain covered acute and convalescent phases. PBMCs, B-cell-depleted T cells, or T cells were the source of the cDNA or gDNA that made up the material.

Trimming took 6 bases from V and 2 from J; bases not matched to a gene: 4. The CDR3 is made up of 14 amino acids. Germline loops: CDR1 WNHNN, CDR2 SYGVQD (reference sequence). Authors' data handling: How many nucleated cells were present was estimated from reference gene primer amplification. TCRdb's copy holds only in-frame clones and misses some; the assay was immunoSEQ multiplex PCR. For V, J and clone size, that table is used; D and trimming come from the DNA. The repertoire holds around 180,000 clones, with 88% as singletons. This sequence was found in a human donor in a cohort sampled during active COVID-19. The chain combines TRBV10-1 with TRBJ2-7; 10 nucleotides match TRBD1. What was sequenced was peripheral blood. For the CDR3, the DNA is TGCGCCAGCAGCCGGGACAGGGGCCCCTACGAGCAGTACTTC. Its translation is CASSRDRGPYEQYF.